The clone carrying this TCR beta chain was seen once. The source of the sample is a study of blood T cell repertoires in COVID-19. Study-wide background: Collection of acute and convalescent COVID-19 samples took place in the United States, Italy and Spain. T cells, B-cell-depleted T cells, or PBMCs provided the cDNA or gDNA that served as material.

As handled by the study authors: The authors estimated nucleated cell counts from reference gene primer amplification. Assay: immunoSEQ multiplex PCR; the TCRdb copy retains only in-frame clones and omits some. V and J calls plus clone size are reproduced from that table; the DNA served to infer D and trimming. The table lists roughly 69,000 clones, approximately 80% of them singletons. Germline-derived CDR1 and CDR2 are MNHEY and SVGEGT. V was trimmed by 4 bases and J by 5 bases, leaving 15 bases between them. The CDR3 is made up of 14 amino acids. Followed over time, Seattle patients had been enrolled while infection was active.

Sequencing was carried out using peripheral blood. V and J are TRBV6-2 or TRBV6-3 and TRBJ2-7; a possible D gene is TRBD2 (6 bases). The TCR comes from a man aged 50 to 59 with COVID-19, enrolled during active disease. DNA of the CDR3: TGTGCCAGCAGTTTCCTGGGGGGAACCAACGAGCAGTACTTC. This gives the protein CASSFLGGTNEQYF.